The following is a T cell receptor beta chain sequence with its context. Germline V CDR1 and CDR2: SGHTA, FQGNSA. After removal of 0 bases from V and 5 bases from J, the junction contained 8 bases not matched to a gene. The CDR3 consists of 16 residues. The data are from a study of blood T cell repertoires in COVID-19. As for the study in general: There were acute and convalescent COVID-19 samples, and they came from the United States, Italy and Spain. The cDNA or gDNA used as material had been derived from T cells, B-cell-depleted T cells, or PBMCs.

In the authors' methods: Scientists estimated how many nucleated cells there were by amplifying reference gene primers. Produced via immunoSEQ multiplex PCR; TCRdb's table is partial and in-frame only. The V and J calls and clone size were taken over from that table, and D and trimming were inferred from the DNA. The sample carries hundreds of thousands of clones, about 86% recorded once. The sample consisted of peripheral blood. The TCR sequence derives from a man aged 80 or over with acute or convalescent COVID-19. The chain combines TRBV7-2 with TRBJ2-7, with 9 nucleotides matching TRBD2. This CDR3 is CASSLAPAGGVNEQYF. CDR3 sequence (DNA): TGTGCCAGCAGCTTAGCCCCGGCGGGAGGGGTCAACGAGCAGTACTTC.